These T cell receptor beta chains were read from a single sample in a study of a mutant IDH1 vaccine in newly diagnosed glioma. The assay was immunoSEQ multiplex PCR, and TCRdb's table has in-frame clones only and misses some. The sample records approximately 64,000 clones, about 81% being singletons. The antigens these receptors bind are not known. The sequencing here drew on PBMCs, taken from a glioma patient whose treatment included an IDH1 peptide vaccine. The receptor source for this set is a woman aged 45-59 years with glioma. The CDR3 runs from the conserved cysteine through the conserved F or W. A D gene is named only where the DNA matches it firmly. The size entry is marked missing in some rows and otherwise reads once, few, many or a size class.

TRBV6-4	11	-	TRBJ2-3	-	TGTGCCAGCGGGGAGGCGGGTACGCAGTATTTT	CASGEAGTQYF
TRBV5-4	15	-	TRBJ2-3	-	TGTGCCAGCAGCGGGAGAGCAATCGGCACAGATACGCAGTATTTT	CASSGRAIGTDTQYF
TRBV5-4	13	-	TRBJ1-2	-	TGTGCCAGCAGCTTGCCACAGGGTAACGGCTACACCTTC	CASSLPQGNGYTF
TRBV7-2	12	-	TRBJ2-2	once	TGTGCCACCCAGCTCGTAGGGGGGGAGCTGTTTTTT	CATQLVGGELFF
TRBV5-1	17	TRBD2	TRBJ2-5	few	TGCGCCAGCAGCCCCGGGACAGCGGGGGGGCCTTTGGAGACCCAGTACTTC	CASSPGTAGGPLETQYF
TRBV5-1	16	-	TRBJ2-7	-	TGCGCCAGCAGCTTGGGGCTGGATCTCAGCTCCTACGAGCAGTACTTC	CASSLGLDLSSYEQYF
TRBV5-1	16	TRBD2	TRBJ2-1	-	TGCGCCAGCAGCTTGACGACTAGCGGGGTCGACAATGAGCAGTTCTTC	CASSLTTSGVDNEQFF
TRBV25-1	16	-	TRBJ1-4	-	TGTGCCAGCAGTGAATTAGGGGGGGGAGGTGATGAAAAACTGTTTTTT	CASSELGGGGDEKLFF
TRBV7-9	13	-	TRBJ1-1	-	TGTGCCAGCAGCTTGCCGCCGACGGAAGAAGCTTTCTTT	CASSLPPTEEAFF
TRBV6-5	15	TRBD2	TRBJ2-1	-	TGTGCCAGCAGCCCAAGGGGGACTAGCAGAAATGAGCAGTTCTTC	CASSPRGTSRNEQFF
TRBV7-2	13	-	TRBJ1-1	-	TGTGCCAGCAGCTTAGTCCAGAACACTGAAGCTTTCTTT	CASSLVQNTEAFF
TRBV10-3	16	TRBD2	TRBJ2-7	-	TGTGCCATCAGTGAGTCACTAGCGGGGGTATTATCCGAGCAGTACTTC	CAISESLAGVLSEQYF
TRBV9	15	TRBD1	TRBJ2-1	-	TGTGCCAGCAGCGTACGGGACAGTCCGTTCGGGGAGCAGTTCTTC	CASSVRDSPFGEQFF
TRBV6-6	15	TRBD1	TRBJ1-5	-	TGTGCCAGCTCTCAGGGGGCTGGAGGCAATCAGCCCCAGCATTTT	CASSQGAGGNQPQHF
TRBV7-2	14	TRBD2	TRBJ2-1	-	TGTGCCAGCAGCTTAGGGGACTATCTTGGGGAGCAGTTCTTC	CASSLGDYLGEQFF
TRBV14	13	TRBD1	TRBJ2-5	-	TGTGCCAGCAGACAACAGGGGGCCGAGACCCAGTACTTC	CASRQQGAETQYF